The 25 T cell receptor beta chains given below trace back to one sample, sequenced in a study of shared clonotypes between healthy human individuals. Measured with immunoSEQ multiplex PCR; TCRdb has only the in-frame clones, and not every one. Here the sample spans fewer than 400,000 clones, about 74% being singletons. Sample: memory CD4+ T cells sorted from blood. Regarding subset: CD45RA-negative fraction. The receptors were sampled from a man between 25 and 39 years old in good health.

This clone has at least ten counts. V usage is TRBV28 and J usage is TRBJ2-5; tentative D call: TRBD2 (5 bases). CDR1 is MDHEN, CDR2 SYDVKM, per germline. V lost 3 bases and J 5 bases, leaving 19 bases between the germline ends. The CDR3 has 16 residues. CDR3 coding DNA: TGTGCCAGCAGTTTGGGCGGGTCCCCAGCTGGGGAGACCCAGTACTTC. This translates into CASSLGGSPAGETQYF.

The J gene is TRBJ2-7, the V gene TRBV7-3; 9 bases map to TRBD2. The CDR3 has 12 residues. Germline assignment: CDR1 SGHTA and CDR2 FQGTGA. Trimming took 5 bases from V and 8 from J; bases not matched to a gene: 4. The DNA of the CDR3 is TGTGCCAGCAGCCCTGCTAGCGGGAAGCAGTACTTC. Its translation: CASSPASGKQYF.

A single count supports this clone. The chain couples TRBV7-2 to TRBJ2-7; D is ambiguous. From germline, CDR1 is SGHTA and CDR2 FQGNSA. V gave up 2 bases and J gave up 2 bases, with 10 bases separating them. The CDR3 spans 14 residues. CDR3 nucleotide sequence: TGTGCCAGCAGCTTACCGACACCTACCTACGAGCAGTACTTC. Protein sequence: CASSLPTPTYEQYF.

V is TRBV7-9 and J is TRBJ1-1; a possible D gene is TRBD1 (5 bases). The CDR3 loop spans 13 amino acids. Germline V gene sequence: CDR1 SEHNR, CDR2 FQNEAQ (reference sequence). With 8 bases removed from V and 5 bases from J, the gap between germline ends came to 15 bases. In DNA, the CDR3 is TGTGCCAGCTCAGACCTGGGGGGGACTGAAGCTTTCTTT. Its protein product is CASSDLGGTEAFF.

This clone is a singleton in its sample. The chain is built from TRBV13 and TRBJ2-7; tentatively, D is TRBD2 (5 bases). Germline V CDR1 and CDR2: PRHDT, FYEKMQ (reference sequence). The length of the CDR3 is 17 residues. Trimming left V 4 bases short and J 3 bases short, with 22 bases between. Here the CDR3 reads CASSSTNTRALNYEQYF. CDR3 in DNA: TGTGCCAGCAGCTCGACCAATACGAGGGCCCTCAACTACGAGCAGTACTTC.

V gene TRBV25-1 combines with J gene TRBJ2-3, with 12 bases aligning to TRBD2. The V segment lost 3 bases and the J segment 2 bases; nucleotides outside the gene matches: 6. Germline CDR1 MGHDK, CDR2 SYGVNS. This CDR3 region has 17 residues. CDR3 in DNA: TGTGCCAGCAGTGACCCGACTAGCGGGAGCGACACAGATACGCAGTATTTT. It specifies CASSDPTSGSDTDTQYF. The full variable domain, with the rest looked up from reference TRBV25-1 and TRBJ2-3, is EADIYQTPRYLVIGTGKKITLECSQTMGHDKMYWYQQDPGMELHLIHYSYGVNSTEKGDLSSESTVSRIRTEHFPLTLESARPSHTSQYLCASSDPTSGSDTDTQYFGPGTRLTVL.

CDR3 loop: CASSLDRTYQPQHF. For the CDR3, the DNA is TGTGCCAGCAGTTTAGACAGGACTTATCAGCCCCAGCATTTT. The rearrangement links TRBV6-6 to TRBJ1-5, with D perhaps TRBD1 (6 bases). In germline, CDR1 is MNHNY, CDR2 SVGAGI (reference sequence). CDR3 size: 14 residues. The V and J ends lost 4 bases and 5 bases respectively, with 12 bases between them.

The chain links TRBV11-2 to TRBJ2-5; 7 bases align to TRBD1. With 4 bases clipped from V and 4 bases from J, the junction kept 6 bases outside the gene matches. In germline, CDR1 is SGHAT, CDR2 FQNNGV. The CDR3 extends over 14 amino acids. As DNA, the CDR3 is TGTGCCAGCAGCTATACAGGGGCCCCAGAGACCCAGTACTTC. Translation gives CASSYTGAPETQYF.

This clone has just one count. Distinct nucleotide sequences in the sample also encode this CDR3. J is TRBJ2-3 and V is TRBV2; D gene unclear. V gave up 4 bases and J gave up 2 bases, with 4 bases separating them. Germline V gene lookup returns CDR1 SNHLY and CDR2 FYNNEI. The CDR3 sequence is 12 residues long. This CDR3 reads CASSGTTDTQYF. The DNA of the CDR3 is TGTGCCAGCAGTGGGACCACAGATACGCAGTATTTT.

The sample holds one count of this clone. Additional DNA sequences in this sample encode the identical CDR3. CDR3 sequence reads: CASSFNLNTEAFF. CDR3 bases: TGCGCCAGCAGCTTCAACTTGAACACTGAAGCTTTCTTT. The genes are TRBV5-1 and TRBJ1-1; no definite D call. Germline V gene data show CDR1 as SGHRS and CDR2 as YFSETQ. The CDR3 runs 13 residues. Trimming took off 2 bases at V and 0 bases at J, with 5 bases between the two ends.

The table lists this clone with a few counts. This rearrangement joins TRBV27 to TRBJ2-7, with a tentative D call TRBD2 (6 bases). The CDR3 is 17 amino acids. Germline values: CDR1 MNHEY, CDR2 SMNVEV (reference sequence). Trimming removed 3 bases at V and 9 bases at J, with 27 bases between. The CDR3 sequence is CASSLDARDSTSRGQYF. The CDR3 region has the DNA TGTGCCAGCAGTTTGGACGCCCGGGACTCAACCTCACGCGGGCAGTACTTC.

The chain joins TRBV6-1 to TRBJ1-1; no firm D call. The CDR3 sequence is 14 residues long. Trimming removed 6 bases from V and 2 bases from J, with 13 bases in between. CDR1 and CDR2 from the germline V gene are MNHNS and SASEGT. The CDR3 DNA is TGTGCCAGCAGCGCCAAATGGGTAAACACTGAAGCTTTCTTT. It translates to CASSAKWVNTEAFF.

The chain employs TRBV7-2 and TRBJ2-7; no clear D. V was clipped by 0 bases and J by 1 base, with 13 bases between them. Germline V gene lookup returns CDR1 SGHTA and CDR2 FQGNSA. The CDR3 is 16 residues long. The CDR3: CASSLAAETGSYEQYF. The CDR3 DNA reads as TGTGCCAGCAGCTTAGCGGCGGAGACGGGTTCCTACGAGCAGTACTTC.

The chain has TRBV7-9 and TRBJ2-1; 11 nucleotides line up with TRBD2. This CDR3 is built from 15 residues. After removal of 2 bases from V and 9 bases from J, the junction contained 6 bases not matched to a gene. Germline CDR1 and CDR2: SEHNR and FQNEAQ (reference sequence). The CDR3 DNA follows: TGTGCCAGCAGCTTATACCTAGCGGGAGGTGGTGAGCAGTTCTTC. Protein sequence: CASSLYLAGGGEQFF.

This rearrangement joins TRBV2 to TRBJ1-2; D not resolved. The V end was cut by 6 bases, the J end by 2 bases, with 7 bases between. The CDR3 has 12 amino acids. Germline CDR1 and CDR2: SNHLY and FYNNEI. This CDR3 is CASSAGNYGYTF. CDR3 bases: TGTGCCAGCAGCGCCGGGAACTATGGCTACACCTTC.

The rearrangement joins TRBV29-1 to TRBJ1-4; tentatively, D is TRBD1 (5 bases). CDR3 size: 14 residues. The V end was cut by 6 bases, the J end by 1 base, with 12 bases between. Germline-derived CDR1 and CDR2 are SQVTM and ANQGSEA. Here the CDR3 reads CSVRGAGTNEKLFF. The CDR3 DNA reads TGCAGCGTGCGGGGCGCGGGAACTAATGAAAAACTGTTTTTT.

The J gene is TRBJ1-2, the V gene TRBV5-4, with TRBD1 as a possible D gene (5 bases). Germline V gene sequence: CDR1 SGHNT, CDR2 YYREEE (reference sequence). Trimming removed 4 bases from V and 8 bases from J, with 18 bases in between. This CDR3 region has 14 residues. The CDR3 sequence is CASSQRGRGDGYTF. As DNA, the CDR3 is TGTGCCAGCAGCCAACGGGGAAGGGGTGACGGCTACACCTTC.

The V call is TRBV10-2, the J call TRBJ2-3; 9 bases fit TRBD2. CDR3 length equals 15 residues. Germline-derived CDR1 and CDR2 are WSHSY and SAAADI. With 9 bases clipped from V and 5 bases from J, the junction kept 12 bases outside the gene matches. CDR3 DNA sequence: TGCGCCAGGGGGGACGCGCGGGAGGGTGGAGATACGCAGTATTTT. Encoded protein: CARGDAREGGDTQYF.

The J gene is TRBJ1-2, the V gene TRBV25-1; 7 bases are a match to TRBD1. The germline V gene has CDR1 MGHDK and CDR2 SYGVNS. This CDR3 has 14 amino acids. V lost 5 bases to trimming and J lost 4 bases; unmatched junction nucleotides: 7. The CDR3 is CASSLQGDLYGYTF. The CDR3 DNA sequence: TGTGCCAGCAGTCTGCAGGGGGATCTCTATGGCTACACCTTC.

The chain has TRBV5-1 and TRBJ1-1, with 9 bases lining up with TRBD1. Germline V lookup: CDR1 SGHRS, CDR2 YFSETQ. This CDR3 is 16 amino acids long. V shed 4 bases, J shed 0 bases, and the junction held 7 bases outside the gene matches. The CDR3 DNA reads TGCGCCAGCAGCCAAGGGACAGGGATGATGAACACTGAAGCTTTCTTT. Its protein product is CASSQGTGMMNTEAFF.

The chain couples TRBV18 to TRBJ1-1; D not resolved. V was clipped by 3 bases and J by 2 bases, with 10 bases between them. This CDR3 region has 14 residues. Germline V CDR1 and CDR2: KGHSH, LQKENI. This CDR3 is CASSPGIRNTEAFF. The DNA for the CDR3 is TGTGCCAGCTCACCTGGTATCCGTAACACTGAAGCTTTCTTT. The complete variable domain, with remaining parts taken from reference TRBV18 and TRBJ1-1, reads NAGVMQNPRHLVRRRGQEARLRCSPMKGHSHVYWYRQLPEEGLKFMVYLQKENIIDESGMPKERFSAEFPKEGPSILRIQQVVRGDSAAYFCASSPGIRNTEAFFGQGTRLTVV.

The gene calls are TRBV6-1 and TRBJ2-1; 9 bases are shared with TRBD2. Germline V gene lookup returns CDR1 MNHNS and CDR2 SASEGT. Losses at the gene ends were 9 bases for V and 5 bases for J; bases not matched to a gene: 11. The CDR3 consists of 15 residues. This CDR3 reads CASRRVAGGNNEQFF. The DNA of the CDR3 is TGTGCCAGTCGTCGGGTGGCGGGAGGGAACAATGAGCAGTTCTTC.

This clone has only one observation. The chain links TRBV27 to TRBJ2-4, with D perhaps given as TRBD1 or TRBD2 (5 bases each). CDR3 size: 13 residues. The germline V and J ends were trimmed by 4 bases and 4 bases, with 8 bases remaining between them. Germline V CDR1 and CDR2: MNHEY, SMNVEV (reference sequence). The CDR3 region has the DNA TGTGCCAGCAGTTCGGGACGGAAAAACATTCAGTACTTC. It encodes CASSSGRKNIQYF.

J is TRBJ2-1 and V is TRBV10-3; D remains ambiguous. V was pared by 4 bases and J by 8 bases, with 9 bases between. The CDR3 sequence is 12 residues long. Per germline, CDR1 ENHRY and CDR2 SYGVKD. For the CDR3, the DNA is TGTGCCATCAGTGGGGCCGACGATGAGCAGTTCTTC. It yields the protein CAISGADDEQFF.

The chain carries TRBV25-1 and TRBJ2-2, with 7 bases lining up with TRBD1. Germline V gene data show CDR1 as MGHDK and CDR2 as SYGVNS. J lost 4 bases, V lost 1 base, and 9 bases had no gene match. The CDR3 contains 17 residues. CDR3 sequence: CASSELRLTGSTGELFF. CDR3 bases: TGTGCCAGCAGTGAATTGCGGTTGACAGGGTCCACCGGGGAGCTGTTTTTT.